These 9 T cell receptor beta chains came from one sample sequenced in a study of identical twins. TCRdb independently ran MiXCR on the 5' RACE reads; one entry per CDR3 protein. In the table there are 690,000 or so distinct CDR3 sequences, approximately 6% of which are singletons. The sequenced material came from naive T cells sorted from blood. The receptors here all came from a young man in good health.

The sample holds many counts of this clonotype. V is TRBV29-1 and J is TRBJ2-1; a possible D gene is TRBD1 (5 bases). CDR1 is SQVTM and CDR2 is ANQGSEA in the germline V gene. The CDR3 is made up of 14 amino acids. The germline V and J ends were trimmed by 4 bases and 0 bases, with 10 bases remaining between them. The CDR3 loop reads CSVVDRGSYNEQFF. The CDR3 region has the DNA TGCAGCGTTGTTGACAGAGGCTCCTACAATGAGCAGTTCTTC.

This clonotype showed up many times. This chain joins TRBV27 and TRBJ2-1, with 13 bases identical to TRBD2. The V gene end was trimmed by 8 bases and the J gene end by 6 bases; junction bases not matched to a gene: 7. The CDR3 runs 15 residues. Germline assignment: CDR1 MNHEY and CDR2 SMNVEV (reference sequence). The CDR3 DNA reads as TGTGCCAGCGGAACCGGGACTAGCGGGACCAATGAGCAGTTCTTC. It encodes CASGTGTSGTNEQFF.

This clonotype showed up many times. The chain has TRBV12-3 or TRBV12-4 and TRBJ2-3, with TRBD1 matching 10 bases. Germline trimming cut 6 bases from V and 6 bases from J; bases unmatched to any gene: 9. The CDR3 consists of 15 residues. CDR3 in DNA: TGTGCCAGCAGATATCGACAGGGGGCTACGGATACGCAGTATTTT. Translated, it gives CASRYRQGATDTQYF.

Comments on this clonotype: This may come from a read error, since a much larger clone is one base off. The V call is TRBV25-1, the J call TRBJ2-1; 7 bases agree with TRBD1. This CDR3 region has 14 residues. Germline values: CDR1 MGHDK, CDR2 SYGVNS. The CDR3 nucleotides are TGTGCCAGCAGTGGAACGGGACAGAACAATAAGCAGTTCTTC. Translated, it gives CASSGTGQNNKQFF.

The chain uses TRBV6-1 and TRBJ2-7, with a tentative D call TRBD1 (6 bases). CDR1 and CDR2 (germline): MNHNS, SASEGT. This CDR3 has 16 amino acids. V was shortened by 6 bases and J by 0 bases, with 18 bases between the two germline ends. The DNA for the CDR3 is TGTGCCAGCAGCGGACAGCCCAAAACTCGCTCCTACGAGCAGTACTTC. Amino acid sequence: CASSGQPKTRSYEQYF.

This clonotype was observed a handful of times. The CDR3 DNA is TGTGCCAGCTCACCACTGGGACAGGGGATTTCCTACGAGCAGTACGTC. Translating it yields CASSPLGQGISYEQYV. This rearrangement joins TRBV18 to TRBJ2-7; 10 positions agree with TRBD1. This CDR3 spans 16 amino acids. In germline, CDR1 is KGHSH, CDR2 LQKENI. V lost 1 base and J lost 1; bases outside the gene matches: 4.

The J gene is TRBJ2-5, the V gene TRBV6-1; TRBD2 aligns across 8 bases. Losses at the gene ends were 6 bases for V and 5 bases for J; bases not matched to a gene: 11. The CDR3 contains 15 residues. Germline assignment: CDR1 MNHNS and CDR2 SASEGT. CDR3 loop: CASRKTSGAGETQYF. CDR3 DNA: TGTGCCAGCAGAAAAACTAGCGGCGCCGGCGAGACCCAGTACTTC.

This clonotype was counted only a few times. V usage is TRBV28 and J usage is TRBJ2-7; TRBD1 agrees at 7 bases. Germline trimming cut 6 bases from V and 1 base from J; bases unmatched to any gene: 6. Germline loops: CDR1 MDHEN, CDR2 SYDVKM. The CDR3 sequence is 14 residues long. The CDR3 DNA reads TGTGCCAGCAGGGGCCGGGACAGATCCTACGAGCAGTACTTC. It specifies CASRGRDRSYEQYF.

The CDR3 DNA follows: TGTGCCAGCAGCCCCACTCCCCTAGCGGGGGCCAGCACAGATACGCAGTATTTT. Translated, it gives CASSPTPLAGASTDTQYF. The J gene is TRBJ2-3, the V gene TRBV11-2; TRBD2 matches at 10 bases. The J segment lost 0 bases and the V segment lost 5 bases, leaving 11 bases of the junction unmatched. Germline values: CDR1 SGHAT, CDR2 FQNNGV. CDR3 length: 18 residues. The whole variable domain, remainder taken from reference TRBV11-2 and TRBJ2-3, is EAGVAQSPRYKIIEKRQSVAFWCNPISGHATLYWYQQILGQGPKLLIQFQNNGVVDDSQLPKDRFSAERLKGVDSTLKIQPAKLEDSAVYLCASSPTPLAGASTDTQYFGPGTRLTVL.